This T cell receptor beta chain came from a study of yellow fever vaccine responses in identical twins. This CDR3 is built from 13 residues. The germline V and J ends were trimmed by 2 bases and 3 bases, with 8 bases remaining between them. CDR1 and CDR2 from the germline V gene are LGHDT and YNNKEL (reference sequence). Using its own MiXCR run on the RT-PCR reads, TCRdb lists one record per CDR3 protein. The sample contains 30,000 to 40,000 distinct CDR3 sequences, approximately 54% of which appear only once. The table lists this clonotype with a few counts. The receptor's source is a young woman who received the yellow fever vaccine. The material was T cells from blood (PBMCs), unsorted or a sorted subset (not recorded which), obtained before or after yellow fever vaccination (not recorded which). The genes are TRBV3-1 and TRBJ2-7, with D perhaps TRBD1 (5 bases). CDR3 DNA: TGTGCCAGCAGCCAATGGGGCGGCTACGAGCAGTACTTC. Translating it yields CASSQWGGYEQYF.